This TCR beta chain was obtained from a study of molecular identifiers for immune sequencing clone quantification. This clonotype was seen only a few times. Since a much larger clone is just one base distant, this may be a read error. The germline V gene encodes CDR1 SGHRS and CDR2 YFSETQ. The CDR3 consists of 14 residues. TCRdb reprocessed the PCR reads with MiXCR, giving one entry per CDR3 protein. The data show about 640,000 distinct CDR3 sequences, 15% to 20% seen once. This sequence joins TRBV5-1 and TRBJ2-7, with 7 bases aligning to TRBD1. Sequenced sample: naive CD8+ T cells from blood, with Jurkat cell RNA spiked in. Subset meaning: FACS-sorted CD8+CD4-CCR7+CD45RA+ naive T cells. The receptor was isolated from a human donor in good health. Some libraries in this study had Jurkat cell RNA spiked in. The chain's CDR3 is CASSWDSSNYERYF. In DNA form, the CDR3 reads TGCGCCAGCAGCTGGGACAGTAGTAACTACGAGCGGTACTTC.